The 15 T cell receptor beta chains reported below all come from one sample, sequenced in a study of monozygotic twins with inflammatory bowel disease. From the 5' RACE reads, TCRdb lists one entry per CDR3 protein and no DNA. This sample's table has roughly 330,000 distinct CDR3 sequences. Sample: blood. The origin of the receptors is a human donor with ulcerative colitis or Crohn's disease, or a healthy co-twin of an affected twin (not recorded which).

The chain recombines TRBV7-2 with TRBJ1-5. The CDR3 totals 12 residues. Germline CDR1 reads SGHTA; CDR2 reads FQGNSA. CDR3 sequence: CASSKYNQPQHF.

The V gene is TRBV5-1, the J gene TRBJ2-3. The CDR3 covers 14 residues. CDR1 is SGHRS, CDR2 YFSETQ, per germline. CDR3 sequence reads: CASSLEQYTDTQYF.

The rearrangement uses TRBV12-3 or TRBV12-4 and TRBJ2-3; TCRdb's D call, TRBD2, is unchecked because there is no DNA. The CDR3 runs 16 residues. The CDR3 here is CASSPLLAGSTDTQYF.

The CDR3 is CASSLQDPRNSPLHF. This chain uses TRBV5-1 with TRBJ1-6; TCRdb lists TRBD1, though no DNA is available to test this call. Germline assignment: CDR1 SGHRS and CDR2 YFSETQ. The CDR3 spans 15 residues.

The chain recombines TRBV10-1 with TRBJ2-5; with no DNA, the TCRdb D assignment of TRBD1 cannot be verified. CDR3 length: 13 residues. CDR1 is WNHNN, CDR2 SYGVQD, per germline (reference sequence). CDR3 sequence: CASSRGLAETQYF.

The chain has TRBV20-1 and TRBJ1-1. The CDR3 totals 12 residues. Germline CDR1 reads DFQATT; CDR2 reads SNEGSKA (reference sequence). The CDR3: CSAVRMNTEAFF.

The gene calls are TRBV4-3 and TRBJ2-5. Germline CDR1 is LGHNA and CDR2 is YSLEER. CDR3 size: 13 residues. The chain's CDR3 is CASSQILAGAQYF.

Here the CDR3 reads CSASKARTEAFF. This sequence joins TRBV20-1 and TRBJ1-1. The CDR3 is made up of 12 amino acids. CDR1 is DFQATT, CDR2 SNEGSKA, per germline (reference sequence).

V gene TRBV19 combines with J gene TRBJ2-2; TCRdb outputs TRBD1, but without DNA this stays unchecked. There are 13 residues in the CDR3. Germline CDR1 is LNHDA and CDR2 is SQIVND (reference sequence). This chain's CDR3 is CASSIKGEGELFF.

The chain uses TRBV7-9 and TRBJ2-5; TCRdb lists TRBD1, though no DNA is available to test this call. The CDR3 runs to 15 residues. Germline CDR1 SEHNR, CDR2 FQNEAQ (reference sequence). CDR3 sequence: CASSSGQEFPETQYF.

V gene TRBV5-1 combines with J gene TRBJ2-7; checking the TCRdb D call of TRBD2 is not possible without DNA. Germline V lookup: CDR1 SGHRS, CDR2 YFSETQ. This CDR3 contains 13 residues. The CDR3 sequence is CASSSGGRDEQYF.

The chain joins TRBV27 to TRBJ2-2; TCRdb outputs TRBD1, but without DNA this stays unchecked. The CDR3 consists of 15 residues. CDR1 and CDR2 from the germline V gene are MNHEY and SMNVEV (reference sequence). This CDR3 reads CASSSLSPNTGELFF.

This sequence joins TRBV28 and TRBJ2-6. Germline CDR1 MDHEN, CDR2 SYDVKM. The CDR3 totals 15 residues. CDR3 in amino acids: CASSLIRSGANVLTF. Full variable domain (rest looked up from reference TRBV28 and TRBJ2-6): DVKVTQSSRYLVKRTGEKVFLECVQDMDHENMFWYRQDPGLGLRLIYFSYDVKMKEKGDIPEGYSVSREKKERFSLILESASTNQTSMYLCASSLIRSGANVLTFGAGSRLTVL.

The V gene is TRBV24-1, the J gene TRBJ1-5; the TCRdb call, TRBD1, lacks DNA for checking. Per the germline V gene, CDR1 is KGHDR and CDR2 is SFDVKD. CDR3 length: 14 amino acids. CDR3: CATSDSTGHQPQHF.

V gene TRBV7-2 combines with J gene TRBJ1-4. The CDR3 is 15 residues long. Germline V lookup: CDR1 SGHTA, CDR2 FQGNSA. CDR3 sequence: CASSLGGTENEKLFF.